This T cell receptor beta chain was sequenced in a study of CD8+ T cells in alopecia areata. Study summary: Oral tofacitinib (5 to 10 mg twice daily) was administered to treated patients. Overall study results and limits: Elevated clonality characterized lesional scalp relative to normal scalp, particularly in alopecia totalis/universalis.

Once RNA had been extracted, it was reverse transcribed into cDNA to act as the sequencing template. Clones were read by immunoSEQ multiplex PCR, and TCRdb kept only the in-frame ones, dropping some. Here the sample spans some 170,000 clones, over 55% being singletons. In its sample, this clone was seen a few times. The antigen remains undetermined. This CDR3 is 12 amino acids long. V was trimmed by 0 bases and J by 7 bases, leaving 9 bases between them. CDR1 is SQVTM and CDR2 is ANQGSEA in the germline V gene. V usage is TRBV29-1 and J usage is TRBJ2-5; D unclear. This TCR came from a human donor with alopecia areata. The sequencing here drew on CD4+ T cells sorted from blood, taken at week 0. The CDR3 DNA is TGCAGCGTTGAAGACCGGACGGGGACCCAGTACTTC. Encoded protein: CSVEDRTGTQYF.